These 8 T cell receptor beta chains were sequenced from one sample in a study of blood T cell repertoires in COVID-19. The protocol was immunoSEQ multiplex PCR, while the TCRdb copy is restricted to in-frame clones and leaves out a portion. This sample yields approximately 390,000 clones, of which approximately 87% are seen a single time; 2% to 2.5% belongs to the top ten. The specimen was peripheral blood. The receptors stem from a woman aged 55-70 years with COVID-19, enrolled during active disease.

CDR3: CASSLAGQGPGEQYF. The DNA for the CDR3 is TGCGCCAGCAGCTTGGCTGGACAGGGCCCGGGGGAGCAGTACTTC. The chain uses TRBV5-1 and TRBJ2-7; 8 nucleotides match TRBD1. CDR3 length: 15 residues. J was trimmed by 7 bases and V by 0 bases; bases with no gene match: 9. Germline-derived CDR1 and CDR2 are SGHRS and YFSETQ.

The chain is built from TRBV27 and TRBJ2-1; a possible D gene is TRBD1 (7 bases). The CDR3 consists of 18 residues. Germline values: CDR1 MNHEY, CDR2 SMNVEV (reference sequence). V lost 5 bases and J lost 6, with 26 bases in between. CDR3 sequence: CASSRVGSGDRVLNEQFF. CDR3 nucleotide sequence: TGTGCCAGCAGTCGCGTTGGATCGGGGGACAGAGTCCTCAATGAGCAGTTCTTC.

The rearrangement uses TRBV2 and TRBJ2-7, with 8 bases identical to TRBD1. The CDR3 spans 13 residues. V lost 3 bases to trimming and J lost 6 bases; unmatched junction nucleotides: 4. Germline CDR1 and CDR2: SNHLY and FYNNEI. The CDR3, as DNA: TGTGCCAGCAGTGAGGAGACAGGGGTCGAGCAGTACTTC. Its protein product is CASSEETGVEQYF.

This clone has just a few counts. The rearrangement links TRBV7-9 to TRBJ2-3; TRBD2 matches at 10 bases. The length of the CDR3 is 15 residues. Germline V lookup: CDR1 SEHNR, CDR2 FQNEAQ (reference sequence). Unmatched junction bases numbered 3, after V lost 4 bases and J lost 2 bases. The CDR3 loop is CASSWGLASTDTQYF. The CDR3 bases are TGTGCCAGCAGCTGGGGACTAGCGTCCACAGATACGCAGTATTTT.

J is TRBJ2-1 and V is TRBV15; TRBD2 agrees at 9 bases. Germline CDR1 is LNHNV and CDR2 is YYDKDF (reference sequence). J lost 6 bases, V lost 4 bases, and 13 bases had no gene match. This CDR3 spans 17 amino acids. CDR3 residues: CATSITSIAGAPNEQFF. In nucleotides, the CDR3 is TGTGCCACCAGCATCACTTCCATAGCGGGGGCCCCCAATGAGCAGTTCTTC.

The CDR3 DNA follows: TGCGCCAGCAGCTTGATCGGATTAGCAAGCTATGGCTACACCTTC. It codes for CASSLIGLASYGYTF. The chain joins TRBV5-1 to TRBJ1-2; D unclear. Trimming removed 1 base at V and 4 bases at J, with 14 bases between. Per the germline V gene, CDR1 is SGHRS and CDR2 is YFSETQ. The CDR3 covers 15 residues.

This clone was observed once. This chain joins TRBV18 and TRBJ1-6; a weak D match, TRBD1 (6 bases). Trimming shortened V by 3 bases and J by 5 bases, and 11 bases separated the two germline ends. Looked up from germline, CDR1 is KGHSH and CDR2 is LQKENI. The CDR3 contains 15 residues. Here the CDR3 reads CASSPDSLDNSPLHF. The DNA of the CDR3 is TGTGCCAGCTCACCGGACAGCTTGGATAATTCACCCCTCCACTTT.

This clone has a handful of counts. The V and J genes are TRBV2 and TRBJ1-1; 9 bases align to TRBD1. The CDR3 contains 14 residues. CDR1 is SNHLY and CDR2 is FYNNEI in the germline V gene. The ends lost 6 bases at V and 4 bases at J; junction bases unmatched: 6. The CDR3, as DNA: TGTGCCAGCAGGGTGACAGGGGGGGGCACTGAAGCTTTCTTT. It codes for CASRVTGGGTEAFF.